This T cell receptor (beta chain) originates from a study of control samples from healthy donors and cancer patients. The CDR3 has 15 amino acids. The V gene's germline CDR1 is SGHRS and CDR2 YFSETQ. The germline V and J ends were trimmed by 4 bases and 2 bases, with 14 bases remaining between them. The table lists this clone with a few counts. Data came from immunoSEQ multiplex PCR; TCRdb stores just in-frame clones and leaves some out. The sample lists about 83,000 clones; 91% were seen once. J is TRBJ2-3 and V is TRBV5-1, with D possibly TRBD1 on 6 matching bases. The origin of this receptor is a man in his fifties in good health. Sequenced input: blood. The CDR3 coding sequence is TGCGCCAGCAGCAACAGGGTGGGGACCACAGATACGCAGTATTTT. It translates to CASSNRVGTTDTQYF.